Below, 30 T cell receptor beta chains from the same sample are listed, as sequenced in a study of blood T cell repertoires in COVID-19. Profiled with immunoSEQ multiplex PCR; TCRdb holds only in-frame clones, not every one. The repertoire includes 120,000 to 150,000 clones, 85% to 90% of them detected once, and about 4.1% sits in the top ten. Material: peripheral blood. Receptors originate from a woman aged 40 to 50 with acute or convalescent COVID-19.

Here the CDR3 reads CASSQVPGSLYLYGYTF. The DNA of the CDR3 is TGTGCCAGCAGCCAAGTTCCTGGCAGTCTTTACCTCTATGGCTACACCTTC. The chain joins TRBV3-1 (or the pseudogene TRBV3-2) to TRBJ1-2; no clear D gene. The CDR3 sequence is 17 residues long. Deletions cut 1 base from V and 4 bases from J, with 19 bases between. Germline lookup yields CDR1 LGHDT and CDR2 YNNKEL (reference sequence).

A single count supports this clone. The chain uses TRBV4-1 and TRBJ2-1, with D perhaps TRBD2 (6 bases). Trimming stripped 3 bases from V and 6 bases from J, with 9 bases between. Germline assignment: CDR1 MGHRA and CDR2 YSYEKL. There are 13 residues in the CDR3. The CDR3 bases are TGCGCCAGCAGCCAGACTAGGCCCAATGAGCAGTTCTTC. Translating it yields CASSQTRPNEQFF.

The chain joins TRBV10-3 to TRBJ1-2, with D possibly being TRBD1 (5 bases). CDR1 is ENHRY and CDR2 is SYGVKD in the germline V gene. V lost 10 bases and J lost 0, with 12 bases in between. The CDR3 contains 13 residues. CDR3 residues: CATKGEANYGYTF. Written as DNA, the CDR3 is TGTGCCACCAAAGGGGAAGCTAACTATGGCTACACCTTC.

This rearrangement joins TRBV7-2 to TRBJ2-7, with 8 bases matching TRBD2. Germline assignment: CDR1 SGHTA and CDR2 FQGNSA. There are 17 residues in the CDR3. Trimming cost V 2 bases and J 4 bases; bases outside gene matches: 13. Here the CDR3 reads CASSLPPSGSMGYEQYF. CDR3 in DNA: TGTGCCAGCAGCTTACCCCCTAGCGGGTCCATGGGATACGAGCAGTACTTC.

The rearrangement joins TRBV5-5 to TRBJ1-4; 9 nucleotides match TRBD1. J was trimmed by 3 bases and V by 4 bases; bases with no gene match: 7. This CDR3 is built from 16 residues. The germline CDR1 and CDR2 sequences are SGHKS and YYEKEE (reference sequence). The CDR3 sequence is CASSRDREGANEKLFF. The CDR3 DNA reads as TGTGCCAGCAGCCGGGACAGGGAAGGTGCTAATGAAAAACTGTTTTTT.

This sequence joins TRBV7-2 and TRBJ1-1, with a possible D match to TRBD1 (5 bases). Germline CDR1 SGHTA, CDR2 FQGNSA. V gave up 0 bases and J gave up 0 bases, with 8 bases separating them. This CDR3 region has 15 residues. CDR3 bases: TGTGCCAGCAGCTTAGCTGGGGGGATGAACACTGAAGCTTTCTTT. Its protein is CASSLAGGMNTEAFF.

This clone has a single count. The V call is TRBV11-1, the J call TRBJ2-3; D unclear. Trimming took 2 bases from V and 8 from J, leaving 11 bases between them. CDR1 is SGHAT and CDR2 is FQDESV in the germline V gene (reference sequence). The CDR3 consists of 13 residues. The CDR3 region is CASSLTVTSTQYF. The CDR3 DNA reads as TGTGCCAGCAGCTTAACGGTTACTTCTACGCAGTATTTT.

This sequence joins TRBV30 and TRBJ1-4; D is ambiguous. The CDR3 totals 15 residues. Looked up from germline, CDR1 is GTSNPN and CDR2 is SVGIG (reference sequence). V lost 4 bases and J lost 2, with 14 bases in between. The CDR3 region is CAWTRIWSTNEKLFF. CDR3 bases: TGTGCCTGGACCAGGATCTGGTCGACTAATGAAAAACTGTTTTTT.

The V call is TRBV10-3, the J call TRBJ2-2, with 7 bases identical to TRBD1. The V gene's germline CDR1 is ENHRY and CDR2 SYGVKD. CDR3 length equals 18 residues. Trimming removed 3 bases from V and 1 base from J; junction bases left unmatched: 11. CDR3 sequence: CAISDLRAGGENTGELFF. The CDR3 nucleotides are TGTGCCATCAGTGACCTCCGGGCAGGGGGTGAGAACACCGGGGAGCTGTTTTTT.

The chain has TRBV5-1 and TRBJ1-1, with D possibly TRBD1 on 5 matching bases. The CDR3 runs to 12 residues. CDR1 is SGHRS and CDR2 is YFSETQ in the germline V gene. V lost 5 bases and J 5 bases, leaving 10 bases between the germline ends. The CDR3 spells CASREGRTEAFF. CDR3 DNA sequence: TGCGCCAGCAGGGAGGGGAGGACTGAAGCTTTCTTT.

The chain links TRBV7-2 to TRBJ2-4, with a weak D call TRBD2 (7 bases). The V end was cut by 5 bases, the J end by 8 bases, with 22 bases between. Germline V gives CDR1 SGHTA, CDR2 FQGNSA. CDR3 size: 16 residues. CDR3 in DNA: TGTGCCAGCAGCGCCGGGGGGCCCCGGTGGGGATACATTCAGTACTTC. As protein: CASSAGGPRWGYIQYF. Looking up the rest from reference TRBV7-2 and TRBJ2-4 gives the full variable domain: GAGVSQSPSNKVTEKGKDVELRCDPISGHTALYWYRQSLGQGLEFLIYFQGNSAPDKSGLPSDRFSAERTGGSVSTLTIQRTQQEDSAVYLCASSAGGPRWGYIQYFGAGTRLSVL.

The V and J genes are TRBV7-9 and TRBJ1-5, with 8 bases fitting TRBD1. The junction had 7 bases not matched to a gene; V was cut back by 5 bases and J by 1 base. In germline, CDR1 is SEHNR, CDR2 FQNEAQ (reference sequence). This CDR3 is 16 amino acids long. Here the CDR3 DNA reads TGTGCCAGCAGCCCAGCTGGGACAGGCAGCAATCAGCCCCAGCATTTT. This translates into CASSPAGTGSNQPQHF.

The count of this clone is one. V is TRBV12-5 and J is TRBJ1-2, with no clear D. The CDR3 contains 14 residues. V lost 3 bases and J 7 bases, leaving 15 bases between the germline ends. CDR1 is LGHNT and CDR2 is FRNRAP in the germline V gene. The CDR3 sequence is CASGLMQSGGGYTF. CDR3 nucleotides: TGTGCTAGTGGTTTAATGCAGTCGGGAGGTGGCTACACCTTC.

This chain connects TRBV5-5 to TRBJ2-7, with a tentative D call TRBD2 (5 bases). The CDR3 has 15 amino acids. Trimming shortened V by 1 base and J by 3 bases, and 14 bases separated the two germline ends. In germline, CDR1 is SGHKS, CDR2 YYEKEE (reference sequence). As DNA, the CDR3 is TGTGCCAGCAGCTTGTCCCAGCGGAACAACTACGAGCAGTACTTC. Translation: CASSLSQRNNYEQYF.

This clone was recorded once. J is TRBJ1-1 and V is TRBV29-1; 11 bases agree with TRBD1. Trimming took 7 bases from V and 5 from J; bases not matched to a gene: 6. This CDR3 has 13 residues. Germline CDR1 reads SQVTM; CDR2 reads ANQGSEA. CDR3 residues: CSAWTGGSTEAFF. CDR3 nucleotides: TGCAGCGCCTGGACAGGGGGCTCTACTGAAGCTTTCTTT.

The chain is built from TRBV13 and TRBJ1-2, with 10 bases identical to TRBD1. Germline loops: CDR1 PRHDT, CDR2 FYEKMQ (reference sequence). The CDR3 extends over 14 amino acids. J gave up 8 bases and V 0 bases, and 3 bases lay outside the gene matches. CDR3 DNA sequence: TGTGCCAGCAGCTTAGGAGACAGGGGGCGAGGCTACACCTTC. It is translated as CASSLGDRGRGYTF.

This chain joins TRBV28 and TRBJ1-6, with a weak D call TRBD1 (6 bases). Germline loops: CDR1 MDHEN, CDR2 SYDVKM. The CDR3 is 19 residues long. Trimming removed 8 bases at V and 0 bases at J, with 23 bases between. CDR3 DNA sequence: TGTGCCAGCCTGGGTCCTTCTTCGGACAGCAGCTCCTATAATTCACCCCTCCACTTT. The encoded protein is CASLGPSSDSSSYNSPLHF.

The genes are TRBV27 and TRBJ2-1; D is unresolved. This CDR3 is built from 15 residues. The germline V gene encodes CDR1 MNHEY and CDR2 SMNVEV (reference sequence). V was clipped by 4 bases and J by 0 bases, with 10 bases between them. The CDR3 DNA follows: TGTGCCAGCAGTTCGAGCCGTAGCTCCTACAATGAGCAGTTCTTC. This encodes CASSSSRSSYNEQFF.

This clone was counted a single time. V usage is TRBV6-2 or TRBV6-3 and J usage is TRBJ2-7; 10 nucleotides line up with TRBD2. Germline CDR1 is MNHEY and CDR2 is SVGEGT. J gave up 3 bases and V 0 bases, and 8 bases lay outside the gene matches. This CDR3 spans 17 amino acids. Here the CDR3 reads CASSYSTALAGDYEQYF. The CDR3 region has the DNA TGTGCCAGCAGTTACTCTACGGCGCTAGCGGGAGACTACGAGCAGTACTTC.

The table lists this clone with a count of one. V is TRBV6-2 or TRBV6-3 and J is TRBJ1-1, with D unclear. This CDR3 is 16 amino acids long. V lost 5 bases and J 0 bases, leaving 16 bases between the germline ends. Germline values: CDR1 MNHEY, CDR2 SVGEGT. The CDR3 nucleotides read TGTGCCAGCAGTACCCCGATGACTGTGATGAACACTGAAGCTTTCTTT. It yields the protein CASSTPMTVMNTEAFF.

The genes are TRBV13 and TRBJ1-1; 7 bases align to TRBD1. V lost 4 bases, J lost 5 bases, and 10 bases stayed unmatched. The germline V gene encodes CDR1 PRHDT and CDR2 FYEKMQ (reference sequence). The CDR3 is 15 amino acids. This chain's CDR3 is CASSSPDRGPTEAFF. The CDR3 bases are TGTGCCAGCAGCTCGCCTGATAGGGGGCCTACTGAAGCTTTCTTT.

In its sample, this clone was seen once. The chain uses TRBV7-2 and TRBJ2-4, with D maybe TRBD1 (5 bases). The V end was cut by 0 bases, the J end by 5 bases, with 8 bases between. The CDR3 contains 14 residues. Looked up from germline, CDR1 is SGHTA and CDR2 is FQGNSA. The CDR3: CASSLAQGQNIQYF. CDR3 DNA sequence: TGTGCCAGCAGCTTAGCCCAGGGCCAAAACATTCAGTACTTC.

The chain has TRBV18 and TRBJ2-3; 11 nucleotides agree with TRBD1. After removal of 4 bases from V and 3 bases from J, the junction contained 3 bases not matched to a gene. Looked up from germline, CDR1 is KGHSH and CDR2 is LQKENI. This CDR3 contains 15 residues. The CDR3 nucleotides are TGTGCCAGCTCACGAGGGACAGGGGGAACAGATACGCAGTATTTT. Amino acid sequence: CASSRGTGGTDTQYF.

The rearrangement links TRBV19 to TRBJ2-3; TRBD1 is a possible D gene (5 bases). Germline lookup yields CDR1 LNHDA and CDR2 SQIVND (reference sequence). There are 15 residues in the CDR3. V lost 5 bases to trimming and J lost 2 bases, with 14 bases between them. CDR3 protein: CASSPSGSSTDTQYF. The CDR3 coding sequence is TGTGCCAGTAGTCCTTCAGGGTCTTCCACAGATACGCAGTATTTT. The full variable domain, its missing parts supplied by reference TRBV19 and TRBJ2-3, is DGGITQSPKYLFRKEGQNVTLSCEQNLNHDAMYWYRQDPGQGLRLIYYSQIVNDFQKGDIAEGYSVSREKKESFPLTVTSAQKNPTAFYLCASSPSGSSTDTQYFGPGTRLTVL.

The genes are TRBV19 and TRBJ1-5; 8 positions agree with TRBD1. The CDR3 loop spans 13 amino acids. The V segment lost 7 bases and the J segment 6 bases; nucleotides outside the gene matches: 5. Germline lookup yields CDR1 LNHDA and CDR2 SQIVND (reference sequence). The CDR3 sequence is CASTSGGFQPQHF. CDR3 DNA: TGTGCCAGTACCTCAGGGGGCTTTCAGCCCCAGCATTTT.

This chain joins TRBV7-9 and TRBJ2-2; 7 bases fit TRBD1. This CDR3 is built from 15 residues. Germline assignment: CDR1 SEHNR and CDR2 FQNEAQ (reference sequence). V was clipped by 2 bases and J by 0 bases; unmatched bases: 0. The CDR3 bases are TGTGCCAGCAGCTTAACAGGGGCGAACACCGGGGAGCTGTTTTTT. Its translation: CASSLTGANTGELFF.

There are a few counts of this clone. V is TRBV30 and J is TRBJ1-1; TRBD1 might be the D (6 bases). The CDR3 covers 14 residues. Germline lookup yields CDR1 GTSNPN and CDR2 SVGIG (reference sequence). V lost 4 bases, J lost 6 bases, and 18 bases lay in between. The CDR3 region is CAWNLGGLVAEAFF. CDR3 sequence (DNA): TGTGCCTGGAACCTGGGGGGGCTTGTAGCTGAAGCTTTCTTT.

V is TRBV5-6 and J is TRBJ1-5; D gene ambiguous. Trimming removed 1 base from V and 7 bases from J, with 18 bases in between. Germline loops: CDR1 SGHDT, CDR2 YYEEEE. CDR3 size: 16 residues. The DNA for the CDR3 is TGTGCCAGCAGCTTGTGGGAGGGTGGTTTCCGACAGCCCCAGCATTTT. The encoded protein is CASSLWEGGFRQPQHF.

The rearrangement uses TRBV24-1 and TRBJ2-1; D not resolved. Germline V gene sequence: CDR1 KGHDR, CDR2 SFDVKD. The CDR3 runs 14 residues. V lost 6 bases and J lost 1, with 9 bases in between. The CDR3 here is CATSPSRSYNEQFF. In DNA form, the CDR3 reads TGTGCCACCAGTCCATCCAGATCCTACAATGAGCAGTTCTTC.

This chain connects TRBV27 to TRBJ2-7, with 9 bases matching TRBD1. J was trimmed by 6 bases and V by 6 bases; bases with no gene match: 6. The CDR3 consists of 13 residues. Per germline, CDR1 MNHEY and CDR2 SMNVEV (reference sequence). For the CDR3, the DNA is TGTGCCAGCAGCTATGACAGGGGGACCGAGCAGTACTTC. Translated: CASSYDRGTEQYF.